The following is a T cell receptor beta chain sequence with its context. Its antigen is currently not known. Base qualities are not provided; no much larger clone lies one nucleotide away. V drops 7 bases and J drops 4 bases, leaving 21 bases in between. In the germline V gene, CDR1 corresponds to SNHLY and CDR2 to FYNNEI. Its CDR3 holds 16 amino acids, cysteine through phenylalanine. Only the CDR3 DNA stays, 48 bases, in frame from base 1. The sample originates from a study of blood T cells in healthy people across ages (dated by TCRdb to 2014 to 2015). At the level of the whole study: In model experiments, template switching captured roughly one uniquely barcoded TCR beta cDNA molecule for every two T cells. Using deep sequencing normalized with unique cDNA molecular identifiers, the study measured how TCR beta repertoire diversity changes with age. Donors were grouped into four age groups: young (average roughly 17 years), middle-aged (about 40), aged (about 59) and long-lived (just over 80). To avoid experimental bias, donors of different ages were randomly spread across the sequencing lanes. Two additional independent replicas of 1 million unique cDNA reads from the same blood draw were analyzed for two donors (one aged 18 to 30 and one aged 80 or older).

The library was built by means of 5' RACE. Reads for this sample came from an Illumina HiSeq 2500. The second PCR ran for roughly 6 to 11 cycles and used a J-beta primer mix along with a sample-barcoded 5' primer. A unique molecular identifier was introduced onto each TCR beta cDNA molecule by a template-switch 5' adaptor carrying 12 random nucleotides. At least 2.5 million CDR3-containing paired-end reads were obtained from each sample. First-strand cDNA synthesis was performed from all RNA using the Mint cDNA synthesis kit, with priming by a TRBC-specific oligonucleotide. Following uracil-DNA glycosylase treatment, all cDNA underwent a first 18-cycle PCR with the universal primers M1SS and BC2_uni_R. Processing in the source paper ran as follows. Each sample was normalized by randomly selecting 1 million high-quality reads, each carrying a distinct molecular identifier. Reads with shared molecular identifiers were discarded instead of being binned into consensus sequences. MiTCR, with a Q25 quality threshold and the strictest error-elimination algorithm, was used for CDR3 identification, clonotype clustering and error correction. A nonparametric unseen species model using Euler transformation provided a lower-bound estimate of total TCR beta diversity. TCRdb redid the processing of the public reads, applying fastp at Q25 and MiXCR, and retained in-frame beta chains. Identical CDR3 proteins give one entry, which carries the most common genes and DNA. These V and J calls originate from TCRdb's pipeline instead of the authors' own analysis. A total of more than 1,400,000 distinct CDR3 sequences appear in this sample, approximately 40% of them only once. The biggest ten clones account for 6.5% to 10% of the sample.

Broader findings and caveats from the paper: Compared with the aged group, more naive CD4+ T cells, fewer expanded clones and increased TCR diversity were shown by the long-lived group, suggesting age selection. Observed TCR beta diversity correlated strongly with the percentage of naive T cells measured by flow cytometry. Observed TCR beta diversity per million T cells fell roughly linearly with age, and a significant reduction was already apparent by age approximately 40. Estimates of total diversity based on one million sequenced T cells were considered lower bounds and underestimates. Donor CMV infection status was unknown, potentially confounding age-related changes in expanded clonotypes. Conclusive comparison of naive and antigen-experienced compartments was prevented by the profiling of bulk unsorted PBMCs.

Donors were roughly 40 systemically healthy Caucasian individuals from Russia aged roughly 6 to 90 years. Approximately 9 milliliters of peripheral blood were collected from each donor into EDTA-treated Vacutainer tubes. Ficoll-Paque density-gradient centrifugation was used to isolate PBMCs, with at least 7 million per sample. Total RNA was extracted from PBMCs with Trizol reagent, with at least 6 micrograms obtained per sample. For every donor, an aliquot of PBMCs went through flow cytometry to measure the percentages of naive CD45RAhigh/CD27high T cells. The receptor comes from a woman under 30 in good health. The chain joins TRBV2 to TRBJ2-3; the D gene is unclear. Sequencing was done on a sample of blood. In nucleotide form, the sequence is TGTGCCAGCAATCCTGCTTCAGGACGCATGGCAGATACGCAGTATTTT. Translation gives CASNPASGRMADTQYF. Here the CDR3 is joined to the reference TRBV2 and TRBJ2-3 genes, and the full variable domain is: EPEVTQTPSHQVTQMGQEVILRCVPISNHLYFYWYRQILGQKVEFLVSFYNNEISEKSEIFDDQFSVERPDGSNFTLKIRSTKLEDSAMYFCASNPASGRMADTQYFGPGTRLTVL.